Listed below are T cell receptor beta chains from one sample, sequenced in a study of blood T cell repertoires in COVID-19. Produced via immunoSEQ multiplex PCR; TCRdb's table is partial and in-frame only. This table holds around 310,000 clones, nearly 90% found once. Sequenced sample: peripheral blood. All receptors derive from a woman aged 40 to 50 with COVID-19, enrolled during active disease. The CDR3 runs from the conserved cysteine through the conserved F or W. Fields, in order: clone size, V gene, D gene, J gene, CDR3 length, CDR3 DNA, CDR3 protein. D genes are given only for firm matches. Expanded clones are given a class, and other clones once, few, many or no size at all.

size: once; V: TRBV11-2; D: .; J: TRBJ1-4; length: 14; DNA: TGTGCCAGCAGCCTGTGGACAGATAATGAAAAGCTGTTTTTT; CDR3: CASSLWTDNEKLFF
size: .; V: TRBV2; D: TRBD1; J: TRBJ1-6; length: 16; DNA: TGTGCCAGCAGTAAGCGGACAGGGGGGATTAATTCACCCCTCCACTTT; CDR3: CASSKRTGGINSPLHF
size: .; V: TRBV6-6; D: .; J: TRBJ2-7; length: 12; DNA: TGTGCCAGCAGTCTCTCAGGGCTAGAGCAGTACTTC; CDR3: CASSLSGLEQYF
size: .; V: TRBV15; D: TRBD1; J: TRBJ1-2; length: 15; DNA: TGTGCCACCAGCAGAGGCGGACAGGGGAGAGGCGGCTACACCTTC; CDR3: CATSRGGQGRGGYTF
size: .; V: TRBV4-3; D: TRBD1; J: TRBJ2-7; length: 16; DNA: TGCGCCAGCAGCCAAGACTGGGGACAGGGGACCCACGAGCAGTACTTC; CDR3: CASSQDWGQGTHEQYF
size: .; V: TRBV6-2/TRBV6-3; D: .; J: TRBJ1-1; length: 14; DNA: TGTGCCAGCAGTTCGACAGCAATGAACACTGAAGCTTTCTTT; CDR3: CASSSTAMNTEAFF
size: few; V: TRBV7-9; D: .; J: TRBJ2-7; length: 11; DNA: TGTGCCAGCAGGGGGGCTAACGAGCAGTACTTC; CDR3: CASRGANEQYF
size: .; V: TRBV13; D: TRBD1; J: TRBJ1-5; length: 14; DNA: TGTGCCAGCAGCCGAACAGGGGAATATCAGCCCCAGCATTTT; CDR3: CASSRTGEYQPQHF
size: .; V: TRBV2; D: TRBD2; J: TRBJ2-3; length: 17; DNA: TGTGCCAGCAGTGGCCCCCGGGGGCGGGAGGAGTCAGATACGCAGTATTTT; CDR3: CASSGPRGREESDTQYF
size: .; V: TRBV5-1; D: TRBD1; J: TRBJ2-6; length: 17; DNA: TGCGCCAGCAGGGGGGACAGTTTCTCCTCTGGGGCCAACGTCCTGACTTTC; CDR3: CASRGDSFSSGANVLTF
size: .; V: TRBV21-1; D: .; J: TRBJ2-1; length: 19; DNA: TGTGCCAGCAGCAAAGGGCTCGAGACTAGCGGGAAAGATGGGAATGAGCAGTTCTTC; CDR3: CASSKGLETSGKDGNEQFF
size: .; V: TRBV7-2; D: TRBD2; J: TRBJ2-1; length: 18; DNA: TGTGCCAGCAGCTTAAATCCGCTAGCGGGGGGGGACTACAATGAGCAGTTCTTC; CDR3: CASSLNPLAGGDYNEQFF
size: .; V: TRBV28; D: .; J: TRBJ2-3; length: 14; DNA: TGTGCCACTAGAAGTACTGTGAGCACAGATACGCAGTATTTT; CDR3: CATRSTVSTDTQYF
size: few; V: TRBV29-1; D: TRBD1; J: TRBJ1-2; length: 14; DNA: TGCAGCGTTGAAGACCGGGACAGGGCGCGGGGCTACACCTTC; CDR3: CSVEDRDRARGYTF
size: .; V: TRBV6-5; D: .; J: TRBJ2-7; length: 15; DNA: TGTGCCAGCAGCCACCGGGACACTACTTCTTACGAGCAGTACTTC; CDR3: CASSHRDTTSYEQYF
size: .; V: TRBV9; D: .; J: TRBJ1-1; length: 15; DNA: TGTGCCAGCAGCGTAGTTGCAGGAATGAACACTGAAGCTTTCTTT; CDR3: CASSVVAGMNTEAFF
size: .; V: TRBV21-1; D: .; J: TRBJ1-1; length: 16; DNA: TGTGCCAGCAGCACCTCGACAGCCCGCGGACAAACTGAAGCTTTCTTT; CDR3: CASSTSTARGQTEAFF
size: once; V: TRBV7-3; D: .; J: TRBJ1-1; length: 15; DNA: TGTGCCAGCAGCTTACTAGGCGGGCTGAACACTGAAGCTTTCTTT; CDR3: CASSLLGGLNTEAFF
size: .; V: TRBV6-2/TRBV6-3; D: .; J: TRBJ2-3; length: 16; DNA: TGTGCCAGCAGTTCACCCCACCGGCGGAGCACAGATACGCAGTATTTT; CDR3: CASSSPHRRSTDTQYF